A selection of T cell receptor beta chains follows, all from one sample in a study of T cell responses to AZD1222 COVID-19 vaccine. TCRdb's table, derived via immunoSEQ multiplex PCR, lists solely in-frame clones and lacks some. The sample has 75,000 to 100,000 clones, approximately 90% seen once. This sample comprised peripheral blood, obtained on day 0 of AZD1222 vaccination. These receptors were obtained from an adult in good health. CDR3s include the opening cysteine and the closing phenylalanine or tryptophan. The D gene is left open where the match is weak. Size tells how often a clone was seen (once, few, many) or the class of an expanded clone, and some rows leave it out.

clone_size cdr3_length d_call j_call v_call cdr3_nt cdr3_aa
- 13 TRBD1 TRBJ2-7 TRBV5-1 TGCGCCACCTCCGGGACAGGGGAAGGCGAGCAGTACTTC CATSGTGEGEQYF
- 13 - TRBJ1-2 TRBV6-5 TGTGCCAGCAGGGACGGGGGCAGCTATGGCTACACCTTC CASRDGGSYGYTF
- 15 - TRBJ2-6 TRBV11-3 TGTGCCAGCAGCTTAGGAGGATCTGGGGCCAACGTCCTGACTTTC CASSLGGSGANVLTF
once 16 - TRBJ1-2 TRBV10-3 TGTGCCATCGGTGGGACACTCGAGCCTCCTAACTATGGCTACACCTTC CAIGGTLEPPNYGYTF
- 15 - TRBJ1-1 TRBV28 TGTGCCAGCAGAACCCCGAGTGGGATGAACACTGAAGCTTTCTTT CASRTPSGMNTEAFF
- 15 - TRBJ1-2 TRBV5-1 TGCGCCAGCAGCTTGGCAGGCAGGGAGAGCTATGGCTACACCTTC CASSLAGRESYGYTF
- 16 TRBD1 TRBJ1-5 TRBV6-1 TGTGCCAGCAGTGAGTTGGGACAGCTTTCCAATCAGCCCCAGCATTTT CASSELGQLSNQPQHF
- 17 TRBD2 TRBJ2-7 TRBV29-1 TGCAGCGTTGTACCCGGGGGTAGCGGGAGGGTTCCGGACGAGCAGTACTTC CSVVPGGSGRVPDEQYF
- 16 TRBD1 TRBJ1-2 TRBV6-5 TGTGCCAGCAGTTCGCACTTCGGACAGGGGGCGAATGGCTACACCTTC CASSSHFGQGANGYTF
- 14 - TRBJ2-1 TRBV5-1 TGCGCCAGCAGCTTGGAGGCGTCCTGGGATGAGCAGTTCTTC CASSLEASWDEQFF
- 13 - TRBJ2-2 TRBV11-2 TGTGCCAGCAGCCCTACACCGATCGGGGAGCTGTTTTTT CASSPTPIGELFF
- 13 - TRBJ1-2 TRBV19 TGTGCCAGTAGTATCCCCGGTATGACTGGCTACACCTTC CASSIPGMTGYTF
- 14 - TRBJ1-5 TRBV6-5 TGTGCCAGCAGCCGACAGGTTAGCAATCAGCCCCAGCATTTT CASSRQVSNQPQHF
- 13 - TRBJ1-1 TRBV7-9 TGTGCCAGCAGCCTCGGACAGAACACTGAAGCTTTCTTT CASSLGQNTEAFF
- 14 - TRBJ1-2 TRBV7-9 TGTGCCAGCAGCCAAATAGACAGAAACTATGGCTACACCTTC CASSQIDRNYGYTF
- 15 - TRBJ1-6 TRBV30 TGTGCCGCCCGGGGCCCGGCGGGATATAATTCACCCCTCCACTTT CAARGPAGYNSPLHF
- 13 - TRBJ1-1 TRBV29-1 TGCAGCGTTGGGGGACGGCAGAACACTGAAGCTTTCTTT CSVGGRQNTEAFF
- 14 TRBD1 TRBJ1-4 TRBV27 TGTGCCAGCAGCCTCAGGGGGGCCCTGGAAAAACTGTTTTTT CASSLRGALEKLFF
- 15 - TRBJ2-3 TRBV19 TGTGCCAGTAGTACATATAGCGGAAGCACAGATACGCAGTATTTT CASSTYSGSTDTQYF
- 14 - TRBJ1-5 TRBV6-5 TGTGCCAGCAGGCCCACCATAAGCAATCAGCCCCAGCATTTT CASRPTISNQPQHF
- 15 - TRBJ2-1 TRBV28 TGTGCCAGCAGCCTCCCGAGGGGCTGGCGAAATGAGCAGTTCTTC CASSLPRGWRNEQFF
medium-sized 15 TRBD1 TRBJ2-2 TRBV5-4 TGTGCCAGCAGCCCGAGAGGACAGGGCACCGGGGAGCTGTTTTTT CASSPRGQGTGELFF
- 15 TRBD1 TRBJ2-3 TRBV19 TGTGCCAGTAGCCCGGGACAGCCTCTCACAGATACGCAGTATTTT CASSPGQPLTDTQYF
- 14 - TRBJ1-3 TRBV30 TGTGCCTGGAGTGTGGGAGGGTCTGGAAACACCATATATTTT CAWSVGGSGNTIYF
- 14 TRBD1 TRBJ1-1 TRBV18 TGTGCCAGCTCAGGACAGGGGCAGAACACTGAAGCTTTCTTT CASSGQGQNTEAFF
- 12 - TRBJ1-4 TRBV29-1 TGCAGCGTTGGCCAGATTAATGAAAAACTGTTTTTT CSVGQINEKLFF
- 14 - TRBJ1-1 TRBV7-2 TGTGCCAGCAGCTCAAGAATTGGGAGGACTGAAGCTTTCTTT CASSSRIGRTEAFF
- 15 - TRBJ1-6 TRBV28 TGTGCCAGCAGTAGCATTACAGGGATCAATTCACCCCTCCACTTT CASSSITGINSPLHF
- 14 TRBD1 TRBJ2-5 TRBV7-3 TGTGCCAGCAGCTCCGGGACAGGAAAAGAGACCCAGTACTTC CASSSGTGKETQYF
- 16 - TRBJ2-3 TRBV24-1 TGTGCCACCAGTGATAGAGGGGACGGACGCACAGATACGCAGTATTTT CATSDRGDGRTDTQYF
- 16 TRBD1 TRBJ2-2 TRBV7-6 TGTGCCAGCAGCTTTTCGACAGGGGGTAACACCGGGGAGCTGTTTTTT CASSFSTGGNTGELFF
- 19 TRBD1 TRBJ2-4 TRBV4-1 TGCGCCAGCAGCCAAGAAGGGGTGGGACAGGTCCAAGCCAAAAACATTCAGTACTTC CASSQEGVGQVQAKNIQYF
- 15 - TRBJ1-5 TRBV9 TGTGCCAGCAGCGTCGGTCCGGAGAGCAATCAGCCCCAGCATTTT CASSVGPESNQPQHF
- 16 TRBD1 TRBJ2-2 TRBV27 TGTGCCAGCAGTTTAGGACAGGGAATTGTGAGGGGGGAGCTGTTTTTT CASSLGQGIVRGELFF